The clone carrying this T cell receptor beta chain showed up just a few times. Its antigen is not identified. A much larger clone lies one base from this, so it may be a read error. This entry belongs to a study of regulatory T cells in long-lasting Graves disease. Study-level results: Sample size was small, which may have lowered accuracy.

Regarding time point: persistent/refractory GD, antithyroid drugs over 5 years with positive TRAb. The TCR library was made from RNA extracted from PBMCs. Both iRepertoire HTBI primers and Arm-PCR of CDR3 regions were used to build the TCR beta libraries. In the original processing: Detected in the samples were roughly 60 TRBV and 15 or so TRBJ segments. TCRdb reanalysed the multiplex PCR reads using MiXCR and keeps one entry per CDR3 protein. In this record, the V and J calls reflect TCRdb's handling and not the investigators' own analysis. The data show hundreds of thousands of distinct CDR3 sequences, about 19% seen once. Material: peripheral blood mononuclear cells (PBMCs), obtained when the disease was refractory, from a patient treated with antithyroid drugs. This clonotype was sampled from a female donor with Graves disease.

The CDR3, as DNA: TGTGCCAGCAGCTTCGGACTAGCGGGAGATTACGAGCAGTACTTC. Protein sequence: CASSFGLAGDYEQYF. The V and J genes are TRBV7-2 and TRBJ2-7; 13 positions agree with TRBD2. With 3 bases clipped from V and 4 bases from J, the junction kept 3 bases outside the gene matches. CDR1 and CDR2 (germline): SGHTA, FQGNSA. CDR3 size: 15 residues.